The TCR beta chain under discussion was sequenced for a study of T cell repertoires in MIS-A myocarditis (dated by TCRdb to the early 2020s). The QIAamp DNA FFPE kit was used to extract genomic DNA from formalin-fixed paraffin-embedded autopsy tissue. At the junction V is shortened by 7 bases and J by 7 bases; bases outside the gene matches: 23. The CDR3, from cysteine to phenylalanine, totals 19 residues. Only the CDR3 part of the read is kept: 57 bases, read in frame from the first base. The CDR1 and CDR2 encoded by the germline V gene are LGHNA and YSLEER. On this clone: Its antigen remains undetermined. No much larger clonotype is one base removed from it; base qualities were not supplied.

TCRbeta CDR3 regions were amplified with the immunoSEQ bias-controlled multiplex PCR and sequenced at high throughput. Concerning the study's data processing: CDR3 sequences were collapsed and filtered by the immunoSEQ vendor pipeline to quantify abundance and frequency of each unique TCRbeta CDR3. CD-HIT clustered dominant CDR3 amino acid sequences with SARS-CoV-2-specific ImmuneCODE TCRbeta sequences at a 90% global sequence identity threshold. Clones were classed as hyperexpanded at frequencies of 0.1 to 1 and as large at frequencies of 0.01 to 0.1. MiXCR was used to confirm CDR3 amino acid sequences and V and J gene assignments of dominant clones. The R stringdist package was used to compute Levenshtein distances between the patient clonotypes and the ImmuneCODE hits. TCRdb retrieved this table from immuneACCESS and kept in-frame rearrangements only. Not all clones are present; in checked studies, unresolved V genes account for under half, and no reason is known for the remainder. That table is the source of V, J and clone size, and D and trimming were worked out from the DNA. Within this sample are around 6,100 clones, with nearly 80% of them counted one time only. Roughly 20% of the sample lies in the top ten.

The receptor was isolated from a man aged 18 to 29 with fulminant myocarditis from multisystem inflammatory syndrome in adults (MIS-A) after COVID-19. Sequenced sample: right inferior lung lobe tissue obtained at autopsy. The chain is made from TRBV4-3 and TRBJ1-2, with TRBD1 identical over 11 junction bases. The DNA sequence is given as TGCGCCAGCATACGACCGGACAGGGGGCACGCAAAGGGGGACTCTGGCTACACCTTC. This yields the protein CASIRPDRGHAKGDSGYTF.